This T cell receptor (beta chain) derives from a study of Graves' ophthalmopathy and Graves' hyperthyroidism. This clonotype turned up a few times. Amplification targeted the TCR beta CDR3 regions, with RNA transcripts as the source material. Second-round multiplex PCR came after first-round RT-PCR with HTBI primers. One entry per CDR3 protein results from TCRdb running MiXCR on the multiplex PCR reads. The sample consists of 600,000 to 700,000 distinct CDR3 sequences, 35% to 50% of them appearing once. Sequencing was carried out using peripheral blood. The origin of this receptor is an adult man with Graves' ophthalmopathy.

The CDR3 bases are TGCAGTGCTAGAGACCGAGGGACCGGGGAGCTGTTTTTT. Protein product: CSARDRGTGELFF. The V gene is TRBV20-1, the J gene TRBJ2-2, with D possibly being TRBD2 (5 bases). The CDR3 has 13 amino acids. V was shortened by 0 bases and J by 5 bases, with 7 bases between the two germline ends. Per the germline V gene, CDR1 is DFQATT and CDR2 is SNEGSKA (reference sequence).